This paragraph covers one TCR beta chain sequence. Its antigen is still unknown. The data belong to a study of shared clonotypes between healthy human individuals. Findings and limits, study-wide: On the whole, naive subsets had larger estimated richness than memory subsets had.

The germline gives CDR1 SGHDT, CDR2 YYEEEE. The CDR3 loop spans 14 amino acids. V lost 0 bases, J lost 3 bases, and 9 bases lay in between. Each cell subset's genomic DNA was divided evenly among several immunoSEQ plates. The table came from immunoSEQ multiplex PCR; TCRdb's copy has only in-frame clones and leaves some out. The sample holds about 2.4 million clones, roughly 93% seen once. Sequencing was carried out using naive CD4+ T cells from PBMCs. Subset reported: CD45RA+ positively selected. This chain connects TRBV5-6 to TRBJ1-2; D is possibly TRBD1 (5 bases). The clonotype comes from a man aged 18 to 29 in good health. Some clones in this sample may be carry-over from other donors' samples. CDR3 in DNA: TGTGCCAGCAGCTTGGATCAGGGAGACTATGGCTACACCTTC. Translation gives CASSLDQGDYGYTF.